What follows describes a single T cell receptor (beta chain). Clones were sequenced by immunoSEQ multiplex PCR, and TCRdb holds only the in-frame ones, with some missing. The profile shows some 2,000,000 clones, more than 90% of them singletons. The sample originates from a study of shared clonotypes between healthy human individuals. With 4 bases clipped from V and 4 bases from J, the junction kept 14 bases outside the gene matches. The CDR3 extends over 18 amino acids. CDR1 is SGDLS, CDR2 YYNGEE, per germline. The chain uses TRBV9 and TRBJ2-1; 10 bases agree with TRBD2. The sample was naive CD4+ T cells sorted from blood. The subset is: CD45RA+ positively selected. The clonotype was recovered from a man between 18 and 29 years old in good health. The CDR3 region has the DNA TGTGCCAGCAGCCCAATAGAACCTGGACTAGCGGCTTACAATGAGCAGTTCTTC. Protein sequence: CASSPIEPGLAAYNEQFF.